This T cell receptor (beta chain) was identified during a study of long-term antiretroviral therapy in people with HIV. Donors needed at least one pre-ART PBMC sample plus at least two post-ART samples. The cryopreserved samples used held about 0.85-11 million PBMC prior to extraction of DNA. Runs used v3.0 of the immunoSEQ assay and were done at survey level. Only in-frame clones appear in the TCRdb table, and some are missing; sequencing was by immunoSEQ multiplex PCR. The sample holds about 40,000 clones; 70% to 90% are singletons and the top ten take about 4%. The source of this sequence is a woman in her forties or fifties with HIV. Sequencing used unsorted PBMCs, obtained 1.2 years after starting antiretroviral therapy.

CDR3 sequence (DNA): TGCGCCAGCAGCTTGGAGCAGGGGGCAGATACGCAGTATTTT. It specifies CASSLEQGADTQYF. This chain uses TRBV5-1 with TRBJ2-3; 7 bases map to TRBD1. The CDR3 totals 14 residues. Per the germline V gene, CDR1 is SGHRS and CDR2 is YFSETQ. After removal of 0 bases from V and 4 bases from J, the junction contained 2 bases not matched to a gene.